The 11 T cell receptor beta chains given below trace back to one sample, sequenced in a study of identical twins. TCRdb itself ran the 5' RACE reads through MiXCR, one entry per CDR3 protein. The sample includes 700,000 to 950,000 distinct CDR3 sequences, more than 9% of them seen just once. These same records also appear under a second study, on yellow fever vaccine responses in identical twins.

Sequenced sample: PBMCs. These receptors all stem from a woman between 18 and 29 years old in good health.

This clonotype came up a few times. Written as DNA, the CDR3 is TGTGCCAGCAGCCGATCCGGGACTAGCGGGAGGTACTACGAGCAGTACTTC. This gives the protein CASSRSGTSGRYYEQYF. V usage is TRBV2 and J usage is TRBJ2-7; 15 nucleotides agree with TRBD2. The length of the CDR3 is 17 residues. Germline V gives CDR1 SNHLY, CDR2 FYNNEI. The V gene end was trimmed by 6 bases and the J gene end by 3 bases; junction bases not matched to a gene: 9.

The genes are TRBV12-3 or TRBV12-4 and TRBJ1-1; D uncertain. This CDR3 has 14 residues. Deletions cut 1 base from V and 1 base from J, with 7 bases between. The DNA of the CDR3 is TGTGCCAGCAGTTTAGGTAACGGGAACACTGAAGCTTTCTTT. Encoded protein: CASSLGNGNTEAFF.

This clonotype showed up just a few times. The chain is built from TRBV28 and TRBJ2-7, with 7 bases lining up with TRBD2. The V gene end was trimmed by 6 bases and the J gene end by 1 base; junction bases not matched to a gene: 9. CDR1 MDHEN and CDR2 SYDVKM come from the germline V gene. The CDR3 spans 15 residues. The CDR3 nucleotides are TGTGCCAGCAGGGACATACAGCGGGGATCCTACGAGCAGTACTTC. It is translated as CASRDIQRGSYEQYF.

This clonotype came up a few times. In nucleotides, the CDR3 is TGTGCCAGAGTGCCGGGGCATTCATACGAGCAGTACTTC. The encoded protein is CARVPGHSYEQYF. The chain combines TRBV2 with TRBJ2-7; either TRBD1 or TRBD2 may fit D (5 bases each). Trimming left V 9 bases short and J 4 bases short, with 16 bases between. Germline V gives CDR1 SNHLY, CDR2 FYNNEI. The CDR3 consists of 13 residues.

The chain combines TRBV20-1 with TRBJ2-3; D possibly matches TRBD1 or TRBD2 (5 bases each). The CDR3 has 14 residues. Germline-derived CDR1 and CDR2 are DFQATT and SNEGSKA (reference sequence). V was pared by 1 base and J by 4 bases, with 12 bases between. The CDR3 DNA reads as TGCAGTGCTAGAGTTCCCGGGACCTCAGATACGCAGTATTTT. Encoded protein: CSARVPGTSDTQYF.

The V gene is TRBV3-1, the J gene TRBJ2-1; tentatively, D is TRBD1 (5 bases). Deletions cut 2 bases from V and 9 bases from J, with 8 bases between. Germline assignment: CDR1 LGHDT and CDR2 YNNKEL (reference sequence). The CDR3 is 12 amino acids. In nucleotides, the CDR3 is TGTGCCAGCAGCCAACTAAGGGGTGAGCAGTTCTTC. Translating gives CASSQLRGEQFF.

J is TRBJ2-7 and V is TRBV4-2; 9 bases are a match to TRBD1. CDR1 and CDR2 from the germline V gene are LGHNA and YNFKEQ. V trimming: 0 bases; J trimming: 1 base; junction bases outside the gene matches: 4. The CDR3 covers 16 residues. This CDR3 reads CASSQEGTGTSYEQYF. CDR3 in DNA: TGTGCCAGCAGCCAAGAAGGGACAGGGACTTCCTACGAGCAGTACTTC.

This clonotype was observed a handful of times. V is TRBV20-1 and J is TRBJ1-2; 10 bases are shared with TRBD1. The CDR3 runs 15 residues. CDR1 is DFQATT and CDR2 is SNEGSKA in the germline V gene (reference sequence). The trim removed 0 bases at V and 5 bases at J, leaving 6 bases unmatched. CDR3 sequence (DNA): TGCAGTGCTAGAGAGGGACAGGGGAGGTTTTATGGCTACACCTTC. Encoded protein: CSAREGQGRFYGYTF.

This clonotype has more than one count but fewer than ten. The CDR3 bases are TGTGCCAGCAGCTTTTTCAATCAGCCCCAGCATTTT. Residues: CASSFFNQPQHF. The gene calls are TRBV7-9 and TRBJ1-5; D unclear. The CDR3 covers 12 residues. The V and J ends lost 3 bases and 3 bases respectively, with 3 bases between them. Germline V gene sequence: CDR1 SEHNR, CDR2 FQNEAQ (reference sequence).

This clonotype was counted between two and nine times. The chain recombines TRBV7-6 with TRBJ2-5; TRBD1 or TRBD2 may be the D gene (5 bases each). Trimming pared 4 bases from V and 1 base from J, leaving 19 bases between. Germline loops: CDR1 SGHVS, CDR2 FNYEAQ. There are 17 residues in the CDR3. In DNA, the CDR3 is TGTGCCAGCAGCTCCTCATTGGGACCGACGTCCCAAGAGACCCAGTACTTC. This codes for CASSSSLGPTSQETQYF.

This clonotype came up a few times. The rearrangement joins TRBV7-8 to TRBJ2-7, with D unresolved. This CDR3 spans 12 amino acids. Germline CDR1 reads SGHVS; CDR2 reads FQNEAQ. V lost 0 bases, J lost 5 bases, and 5 bases lay in between. CDR3 DNA: TGTGCCAGCAGCTTAGCGTTGCACGAGCAGTACTTC. It yields the protein CASSLALHEQYF.